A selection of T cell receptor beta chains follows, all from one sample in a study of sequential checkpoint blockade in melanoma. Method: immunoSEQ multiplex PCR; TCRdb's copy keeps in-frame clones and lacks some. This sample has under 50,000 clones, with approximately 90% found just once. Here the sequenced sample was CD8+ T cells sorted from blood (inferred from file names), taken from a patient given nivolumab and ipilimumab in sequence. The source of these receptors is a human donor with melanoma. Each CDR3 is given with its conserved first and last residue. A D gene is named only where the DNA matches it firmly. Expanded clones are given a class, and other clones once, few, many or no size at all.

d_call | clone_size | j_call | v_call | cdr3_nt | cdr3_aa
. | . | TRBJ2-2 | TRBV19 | TGTGCCAGTAGTGTGCGCGGAGAAGGGAACACCGGGGAGCTGTTTTTT | CASSVRGEGNTGELFF
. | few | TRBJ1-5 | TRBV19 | TGTGCCAGTAACCCGGGAGGGGGATCTCAGCCCCAGCATTTT | CASNPGGGSQPQHF
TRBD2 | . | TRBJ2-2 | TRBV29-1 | TGCAGCGTTTTCGGACTAGCGGGAACGAACACCGGGGAGCTGTTTTTT | CSVFGLAGTNTGELFF
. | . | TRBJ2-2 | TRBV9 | TGTGCCAGCAGCTCCAGCGGGCTTTACACCGGGGAGCTGTTTTTT | CASSSSGLYTGELFF
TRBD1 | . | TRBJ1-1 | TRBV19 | TGTGCCAGTAGTATGGGACAGGGAATCAGGTATGAAGCTTTCTTT | CASSMGQGIRYEAFF
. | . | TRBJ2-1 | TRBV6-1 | TGTGCCAGCAGTGAAGGGGGACACGGAGTAGACGAGCAGTTCTTC | CASSEGGHGVDEQFF
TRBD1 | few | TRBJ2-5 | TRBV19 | TGTGCCAGTAGTGCACAGGGGGTGGAGACCCAGTACTTC | CASSAQGVETQYF
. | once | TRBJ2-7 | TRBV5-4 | TGTGCCAGCAGCTTGGGCGGGAAGGGGAACGAGCAGTACTTC | CASSLGGKGNEQYF
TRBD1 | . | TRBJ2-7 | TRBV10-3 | TGTGCCATCACCGAAACAGGGGTGTCCTCCTACGAGCAGTACTTC | CAITETGVSSYEQYF
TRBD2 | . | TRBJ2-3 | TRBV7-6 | TGTGCCAGCAGCTTCAAAAGCGGGGAAGGATGGGCAGATACGCAGTATTTT | CASSFKSGEGWADTQYF
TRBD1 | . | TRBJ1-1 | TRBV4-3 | TGCGCCAGCAGCCATGGCACAGGGGAGACTGAAGCTTTCTTT | CASSHGTGETEAFF
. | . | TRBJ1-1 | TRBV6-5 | TGTGCCAGCAGTCGGAATGTCCCGGGCACTGAAGCTTTCTTT | CASSRNVPGTEAFF
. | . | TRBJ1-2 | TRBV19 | TGTGCCAGTAGTACCCCCCCCAGGTTGAAGACTAACTATGGCTACACCTTC | CASSTPPRLKTNYGYTF
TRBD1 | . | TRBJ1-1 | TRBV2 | TGTGCCAGCAGTGCGGGACAGGGGGCAAGTGCCACTGAAGCTTTCTTT | CASSAGQGASATEAFF
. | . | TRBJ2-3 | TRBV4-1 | TGCGCCAGCAGCCGACGGGACACCACAGATACGCAGTATTTT | CASSRRDTTDTQYF
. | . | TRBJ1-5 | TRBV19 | TGTGCCAGTAGTATCCGGGGGAAGAATCAGCCCCAGCATTTT | CASSIRGKNQPQHF
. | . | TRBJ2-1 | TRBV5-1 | TGCGCCAGCAGCTTCCGAGGGAATGAGCAGTTCTTC | CASSFRGNEQFF
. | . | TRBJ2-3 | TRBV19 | TGTGCCAGTAGTATAACCCGGCCGGACTTCACAGATACGCAGTATTTT | CASSITRPDFTDTQYF
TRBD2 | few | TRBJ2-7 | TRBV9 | TGTGCCAGCAGTCGCAATGGACTAGAGGGTGGGGAGCAGTACTTC | CASSRNGLEGGEQYF
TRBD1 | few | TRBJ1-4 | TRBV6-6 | TGTGCCAGCAGTTACCCAGACAGGGTTAATGAAAAACTGTTTTTT | CASSYPDRVNEKLFF
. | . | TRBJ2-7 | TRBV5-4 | TGTGCCAGCAGCTTGTTGGGGAATGAACAGGTCGAGCAGTACTTC | CASSLLGNEQVEQYF
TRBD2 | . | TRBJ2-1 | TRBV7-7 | TGTGCCAGCAGCTTAAGCGGGACTAGCATCTCGAATGAGCAGTTCTTC | CASSLSGTSISNEQFF
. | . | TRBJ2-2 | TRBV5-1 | TGCGCCAGCAGCTTCAGCGGGTCAGGGACCTGGGAGCTGTTTTTT | CASSFSGSGTWELFF
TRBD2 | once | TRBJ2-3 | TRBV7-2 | TGTGCCAGCAGCTTAGCGCATCGAGCGGGAGGGCAGTTCGGAGATACGCAGTATTTT | CASSLAHRAGGQFGDTQYF
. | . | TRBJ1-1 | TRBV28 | TGTGCCAGCAGTTTTCGGGCGACAGATGAAGCTTTCTTT | CASSFRATDEAFF
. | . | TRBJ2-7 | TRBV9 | TGTGCCAGCAGCGTAGCCATTTCGGGGAACGAGCAGTACTTC | CASSVAISGNEQYF
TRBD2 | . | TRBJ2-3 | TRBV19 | TGTGCCAGTAGTATTGAGCGGGAGACCACAGATACGCAGTATTTT | CASSIERETTDTQYF
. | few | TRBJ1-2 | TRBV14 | TGTGCCAGCAGCCAAGATCCGGGTTTACCTGGCTACACCTTC | CASSQDPGLPGYTF
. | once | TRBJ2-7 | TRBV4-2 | TGTGCCAGCAGCCAAGGTCTCTACGAGCAGTACTTC | CASSQGLYEQYF
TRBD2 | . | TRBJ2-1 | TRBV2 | TGTGCCAGCAGTGAATCGAGCGGGAGGGCCTACAATGAGCAGTTCTTC | CASSESSGRAYNEQFF
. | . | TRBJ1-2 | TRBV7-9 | TGTGCCAGCAGCACTTCCGGGACACCTTACTATGGCTACACCTTC | CASSTSGTPYYGYTF
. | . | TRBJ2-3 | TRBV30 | TGTGCCTGGAGTGTAGCTAGCGACAACACAGATACGCAGTATTTT | CAWSVASDNTDTQYF
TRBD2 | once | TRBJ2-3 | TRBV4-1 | TGCGCCAGCAGCCAAGATGGTCTAGCGGGAGTCTCAGATACGCAGTATTTT | CASSQDGLAGVSDTQYF